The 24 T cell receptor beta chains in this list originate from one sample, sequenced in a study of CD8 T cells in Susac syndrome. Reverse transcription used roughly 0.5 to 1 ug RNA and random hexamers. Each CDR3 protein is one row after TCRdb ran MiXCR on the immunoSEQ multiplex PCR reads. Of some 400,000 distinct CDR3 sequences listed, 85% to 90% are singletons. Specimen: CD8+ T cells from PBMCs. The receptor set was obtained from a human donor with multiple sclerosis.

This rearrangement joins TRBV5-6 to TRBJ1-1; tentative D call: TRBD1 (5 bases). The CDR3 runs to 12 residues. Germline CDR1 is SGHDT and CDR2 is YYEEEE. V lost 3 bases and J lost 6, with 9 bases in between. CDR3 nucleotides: TGTGCCAGCAGCTCGTGGGGGGCTGAAGCTTTCTTT. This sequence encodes CASSSWGAEAFF.

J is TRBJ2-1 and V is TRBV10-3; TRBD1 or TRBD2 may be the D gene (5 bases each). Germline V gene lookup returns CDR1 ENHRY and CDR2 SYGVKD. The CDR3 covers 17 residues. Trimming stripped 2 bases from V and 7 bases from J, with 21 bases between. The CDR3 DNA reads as TGTGCCATCAGTGAGGGACTCAGGGTGGGTTTGGGAAATGAGCAGTTCTTC. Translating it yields CAISEGLRVGLGNEQFF.

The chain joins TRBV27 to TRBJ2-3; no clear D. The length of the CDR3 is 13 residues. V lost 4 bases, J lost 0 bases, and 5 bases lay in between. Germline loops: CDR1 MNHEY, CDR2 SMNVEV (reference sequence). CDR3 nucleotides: TGTGCCAGCAGTTCCACTAGCACAGATACGCAGTATTTT. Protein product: CASSSTSTDTQYF.

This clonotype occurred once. Here the CDR3 reads CSVGGTGAYEQYF. CDR3 bases: TGCAGCGTGGGGGGGACAGGGGCCTACGAGCAGTACTTC. The chain links TRBV29-1 to TRBJ2-7; 10 bases map to TRBD1. The CDR3 has 13 residues. J lost 2 bases, V lost 6 bases, and 4 bases had no gene match. Germline CDR1 reads SQVTM; CDR2 reads ANQGSEA.

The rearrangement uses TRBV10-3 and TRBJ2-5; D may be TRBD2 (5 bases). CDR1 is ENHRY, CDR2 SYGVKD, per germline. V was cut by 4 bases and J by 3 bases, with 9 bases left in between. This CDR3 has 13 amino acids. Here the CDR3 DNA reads TGTGCCATCAGTGGGGCGGGCGAAGAGACCCAGTACTTC. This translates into CAISGAGEETQYF.

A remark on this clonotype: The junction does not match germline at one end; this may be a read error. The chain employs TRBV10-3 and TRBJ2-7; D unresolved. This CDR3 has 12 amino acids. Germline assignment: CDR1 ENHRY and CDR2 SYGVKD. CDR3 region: CAISESRIEEYF. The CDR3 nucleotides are TGTGCCATCAGTGAGTCGAGGATCGAGGAGTACTTC.

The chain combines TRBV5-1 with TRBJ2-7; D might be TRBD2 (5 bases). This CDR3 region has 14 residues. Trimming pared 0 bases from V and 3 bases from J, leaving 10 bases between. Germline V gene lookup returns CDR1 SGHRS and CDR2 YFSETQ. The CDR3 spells CASSLVGEHYEQYF. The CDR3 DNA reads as TGCGCCAGCAGCTTGGTGGGAGAACACTACGAGCAGTACTTC. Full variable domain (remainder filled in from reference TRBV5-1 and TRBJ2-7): KAGVTQTPRYLIKTRGQQVTLSCSPISGHRSVSWYQQTPGQGLQFLFEYFSETQRNKGNFPGRFSGRQFSNSRSEMNVSTLELGDSALYLCASSLVGEHYEQYFGPGTRLTVT.

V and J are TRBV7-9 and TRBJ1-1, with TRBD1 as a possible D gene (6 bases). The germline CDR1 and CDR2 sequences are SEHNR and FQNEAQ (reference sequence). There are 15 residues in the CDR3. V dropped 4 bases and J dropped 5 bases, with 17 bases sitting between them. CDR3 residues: CASSSPGQPSTEAFF. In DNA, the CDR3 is TGTGCCAGCAGCTCTCCCGGACAGCCAAGTACTGAAGCTTTCTTT.

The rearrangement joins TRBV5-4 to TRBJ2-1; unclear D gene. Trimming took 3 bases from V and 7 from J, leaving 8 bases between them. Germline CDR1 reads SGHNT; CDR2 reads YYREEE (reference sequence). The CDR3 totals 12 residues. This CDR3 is CASSSVGNEQFF. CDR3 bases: TGTGCCAGCAGCTCGGTGGGGAATGAGCAGTTCTTC.

CDR3 protein: CASSATGTGQSPLHF. Written as DNA, the CDR3 is TGTGCCAGCAGCGCAACCGGGACAGGACAATCACCCCTCCACTTT. The chain is built from TRBV9 and TRBJ1-6; 8 bases fit TRBD1. The V gene end was trimmed by 3 bases and the J gene end by 10 bases; junction bases not matched to a gene: 9. This CDR3 is built from 15 residues. CDR1 is SGDLS, CDR2 YYNGEE, per germline.

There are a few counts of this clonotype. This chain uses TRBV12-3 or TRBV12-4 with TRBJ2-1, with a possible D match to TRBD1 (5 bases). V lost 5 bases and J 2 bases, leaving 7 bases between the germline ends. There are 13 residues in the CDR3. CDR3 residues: CASSLTAYNEQFF. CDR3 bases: TGTGCCAGCAGTCTGACAGCCTACAATGAGCAGTTCTTC.

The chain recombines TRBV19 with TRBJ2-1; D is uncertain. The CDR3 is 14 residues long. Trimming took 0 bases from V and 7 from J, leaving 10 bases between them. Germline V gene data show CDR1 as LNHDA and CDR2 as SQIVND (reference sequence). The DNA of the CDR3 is TGTGCCAGTAGTATAGATCTAGGAGCTAATGAGCAGTTCTTC. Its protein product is CASSIDLGANEQFF.

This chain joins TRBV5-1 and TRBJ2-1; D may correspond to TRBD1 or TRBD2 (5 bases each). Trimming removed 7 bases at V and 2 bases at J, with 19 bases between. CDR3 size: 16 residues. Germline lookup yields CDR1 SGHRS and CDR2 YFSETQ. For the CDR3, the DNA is TGCGCCAGCCGACCGGGTCGGGACCAACCCTACAATGAGCAGTTCTTC. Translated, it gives CASRPGRDQPYNEQFF.

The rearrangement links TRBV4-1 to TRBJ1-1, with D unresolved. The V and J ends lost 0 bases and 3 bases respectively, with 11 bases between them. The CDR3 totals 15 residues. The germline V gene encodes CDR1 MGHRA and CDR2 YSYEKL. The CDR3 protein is CASSQDRAFDTEAFF. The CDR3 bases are TGCGCCAGCAGCCAAGACCGGGCGTTCGACACTGAAGCTTTCTTT.

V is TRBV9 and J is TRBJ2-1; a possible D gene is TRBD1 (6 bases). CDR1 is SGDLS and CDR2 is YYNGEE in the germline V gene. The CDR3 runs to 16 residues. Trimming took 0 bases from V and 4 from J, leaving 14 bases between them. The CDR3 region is CASSVVGAGAYNEQFF. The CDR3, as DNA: TGTGCCAGCAGCGTAGTAGGGGCAGGGGCGTACAATGAGCAGTTCTTC.

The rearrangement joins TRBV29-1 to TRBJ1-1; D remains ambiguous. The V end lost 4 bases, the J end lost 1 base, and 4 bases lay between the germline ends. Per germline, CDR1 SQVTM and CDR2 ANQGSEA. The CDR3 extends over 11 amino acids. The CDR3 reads CSVAENTEAFF. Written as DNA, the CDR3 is TGCAGCGTTGCGGAGAACACTGAAGCTTTCTTT.

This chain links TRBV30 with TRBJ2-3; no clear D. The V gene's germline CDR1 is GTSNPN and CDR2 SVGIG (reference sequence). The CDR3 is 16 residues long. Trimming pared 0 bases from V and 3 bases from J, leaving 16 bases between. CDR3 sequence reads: CAWSVPGPPETDTQYF. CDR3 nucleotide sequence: TGTGCCTGGAGTGTACCCGGGCCCCCCGAAACAGATACGCAGTATTTT. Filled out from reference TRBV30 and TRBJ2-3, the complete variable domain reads SQTIHQWPATLVQPVGSPLSLECTVEGTSNPNLYWYRQAAGRGLQLLFYSVGIGQISSEVPQNLSASRPQDRQFILSSKKLLLSDSGFYLCAWSVPGPPETDTQYFGPGTRLTVL.

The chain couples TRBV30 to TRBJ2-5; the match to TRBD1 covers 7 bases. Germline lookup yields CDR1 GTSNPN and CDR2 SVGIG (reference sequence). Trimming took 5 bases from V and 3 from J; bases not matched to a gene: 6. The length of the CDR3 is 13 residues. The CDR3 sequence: CAWWGTVEETQYF. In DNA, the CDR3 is TGTGCCTGGTGGGGGACAGTAGAAGAGACCCAGTACTTC. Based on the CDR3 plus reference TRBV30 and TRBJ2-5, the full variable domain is SQTIHQWPATLVQPVGSPLSLECTVEGTSNPNLYWYRQAAGRGLQLLFYSVGIGQISSEVPQNLSASRPQDRQFILSSKKLLLSDSGFYLCAWWGTVEETQYFGPGTRLLVL.

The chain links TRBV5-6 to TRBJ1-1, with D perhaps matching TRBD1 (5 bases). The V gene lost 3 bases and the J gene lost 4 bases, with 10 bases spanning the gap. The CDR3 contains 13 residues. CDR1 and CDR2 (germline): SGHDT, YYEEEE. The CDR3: CASSYGRVTEAFF. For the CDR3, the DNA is TGTGCCAGCAGCTACGGCAGGGTCACTGAAGCTTTCTTT.

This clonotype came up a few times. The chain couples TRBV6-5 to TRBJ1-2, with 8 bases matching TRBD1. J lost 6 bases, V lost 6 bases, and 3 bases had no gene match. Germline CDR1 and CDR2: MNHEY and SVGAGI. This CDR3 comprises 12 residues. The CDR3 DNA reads TGTGCCAGCAGCATGGGACAGGATGGCTACACCTTC. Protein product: CASSMGQDGYTF.

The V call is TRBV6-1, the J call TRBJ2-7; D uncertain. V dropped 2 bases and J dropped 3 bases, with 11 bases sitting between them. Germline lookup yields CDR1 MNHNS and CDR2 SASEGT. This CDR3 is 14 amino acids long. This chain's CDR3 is CASSEFSAVYEQYF. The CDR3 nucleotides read TGTGCCAGCAGTGAATTTTCAGCCGTCTACGAGCAGTACTTC.

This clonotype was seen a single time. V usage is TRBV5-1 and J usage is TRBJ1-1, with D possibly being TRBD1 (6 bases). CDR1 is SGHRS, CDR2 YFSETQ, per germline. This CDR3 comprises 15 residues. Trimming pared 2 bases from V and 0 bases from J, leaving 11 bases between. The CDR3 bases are TGCGCCAGCAGCTTAAAGCAGGGGTTGAACACTGAAGCTTTCTTT. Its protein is CASSLKQGLNTEAFF.

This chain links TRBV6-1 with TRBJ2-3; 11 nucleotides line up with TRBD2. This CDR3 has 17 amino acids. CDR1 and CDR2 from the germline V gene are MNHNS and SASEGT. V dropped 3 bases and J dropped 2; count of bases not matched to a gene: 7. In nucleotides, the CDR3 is TGTGCCAGCAGTGACTTTACTAGCGGGGGATTCACAGATACGCAGTATTTT. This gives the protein CASSDFTSGGFTDTQYF.

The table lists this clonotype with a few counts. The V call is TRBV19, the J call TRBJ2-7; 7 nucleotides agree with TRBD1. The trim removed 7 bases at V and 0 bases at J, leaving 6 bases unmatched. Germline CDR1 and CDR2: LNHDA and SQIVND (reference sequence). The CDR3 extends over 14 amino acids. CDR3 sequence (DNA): TGTGCCAGTACCGCCGGGACAGACTCCTACGAGCAGTACTTC. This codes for CASTAGTDSYEQYF. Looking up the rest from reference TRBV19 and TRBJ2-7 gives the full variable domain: DGGITQSPKYLFRKEGQNVTLSCEQNLNHDAMYWYRQDPGQGLRLIYYSQIVNDFQKGDIAEGYSVSREKKESFPLTVTSAQKNPTAFYLCASTAGTDSYEQYFGPGTRLTVT.